Below, one TCR beta chain is given with its context. There are a few counts of this clonotype. Its antigen remains unidentified. No much larger clonotype is one base removed from it; base qualities were not supplied. The ophthalmopathy patients had moderately to severely active disease, with a Clinical Activity Score of 3 or higher, a NOSPECS grade of 4 or higher, and a disease duration of less than 3 months. Patients were excluded if they had other autoimmune diseases, uncontrolled infections, pregnancy or lactation. Clinical symptoms, serum thyroxine, TRAb, thyroid ultrasound and orbital computed tomography formed the basis of the diagnosis. Using Ficoll-Paque density gradient centrifugation, PBMCs were isolated from about 9.4 ml of fresh peripheral blood. Total RNA was extracted with Trizol reagent and quality-checked on an Agilent 2100 Bioanalyzer. For repertoire sequencing, the TCR beta CDR3 regions were amplified from RNA transcripts. A first-round RT-PCR used HTBI primers with the Qiagen OneStep RT-PCR kit, followed by a second-round multiplex PCR, size selection and purification. Sequencing of the libraries was carried out on an Illumina HiSeq2000 in paired-end mode with 100 bp reads. Processing in the source paper ran as follows. SOAPnuke was used for read processing, and reads with adapters, uncalled bases, a mean Phred below 15, or no exact constant-primer or identifier match were discarded. COPE v1.2.5 was used to merge high-quality paired reads. Unique nucleotide sequences were defined as clonotypes and aligned to IMGT TRB V, D and J references using MiTCR v1.1. The analysis was limited to V-J combinations with a frequency above 0.0001, which together covered approximately 99% of repertoires. For each V-J combination, a TCR clonal expansion and chaos score was defined as the ratio of F50 clonal expansion to chaos observed in the TCRdist matrix. Features were reduced by Welch's t-statistics and random forest to approximately 12 V-J combinations, which fed a naive Bayes classifier. Thyroid-blood repertoire similarity was quantified with the Morisita-Horn index. In TCRdb, the public reads were trimmed at Q25 with fastp and aligned with MiXCR, with productive beta chains retained. Under each unique CDR3 protein, matching rows form one entry showing the most common genes and DNA. TCRdb's processing, not the study's, gives the V and J calls here. For this sample the table gives 500,000 to 800,000 distinct CDR3 sequences, of which about two fifths were detected only once. Over 2.5% of the sample goes to the ten largest clones.

The data originate from a study of Graves' ophthalmopathy and Graves' hyperthyroidism (dated by TCRdb to the late 2010s). Broadly, across the study: Peripheral blood was collected at initial diagnosis, before any treatment. TCR beta repertoire signatures were used to distinguish Graves' ophthalmopathy from Graves' hyperthyroidism and to predict progression to ophthalmopathy. In total, over 130 blood samples were TCR-sequenced: 43 ophthalmopathy, approximately 75 hyperthyroidism and some 17 hyperthyroidism-to-ophthalmopathy patients. To explore V-J signatures distinguishing ophthalmopathy from hyperthyroidism, a discovery set of around 97 patients (fewer than 45 ophthalmopathy, roughly 56 stable hyperthyroidism) was enrolled. An independent validation cohort comprised about 20 hyperthyroidism patients and 17 patients who later progressed from hyperthyroidism to ophthalmopathy. In roughly six hyperthyroidism patients, the T-cell repertoires found in thyroid tissue were compared with those found in blood. Once sampling was done, hyperthyroidism patients were given methimazole at a starting dose of 30 mg daily, while ophthalmopathy patients were given high-dose intravenous methylprednisolone.

Results and caveats for the whole study, not just this receptor: No statistical method was used to predetermine the sample size, and group allocation was not hidden from the investigators. In cross-validation, the 13-signature model distinguished ophthalmopathy from stable hyperthyroidism with approximately 85% sensitivity and around 81% specificity, and in the test set the corresponding values were roughly 78% and 74%. Most of the expanded thyroid clonotypes with a frequency above 0.001 were also detected in blood, and it was suggested that the thyroid immune response may be reflected by blood repertoires. In validation, the model predicted ophthalmopathy progression with about 71% sensitivity and roughly 78% specificity; roughly 11 predicted patients were CT-confirmed with GO in a median of around 6 months.

Unmatched junction bases come to 3, with V trimmed by 1 base and J by 7 bases. Reading from cysteine to phenylalanine, the CDR3 counts 12 amino acids. Just the 36-base CDR3 DNA is kept, in frame starting at base 1. CDR1 and CDR2, looked up from the germline V gene (reference sequence), are GTSNPN and SVGIG. Sample: peripheral blood. This TCR derives from an adult man with Graves' ophthalmopathy. Recombination linked TRBV30 to TRBJ1-2; 7 bases in the middle match TRBD1. The DNA sequence is TGTGCCTGGAGTGAGGGGGCTAGTGGCTACACCTTC. It is translated as CAWSEGASGYTF.